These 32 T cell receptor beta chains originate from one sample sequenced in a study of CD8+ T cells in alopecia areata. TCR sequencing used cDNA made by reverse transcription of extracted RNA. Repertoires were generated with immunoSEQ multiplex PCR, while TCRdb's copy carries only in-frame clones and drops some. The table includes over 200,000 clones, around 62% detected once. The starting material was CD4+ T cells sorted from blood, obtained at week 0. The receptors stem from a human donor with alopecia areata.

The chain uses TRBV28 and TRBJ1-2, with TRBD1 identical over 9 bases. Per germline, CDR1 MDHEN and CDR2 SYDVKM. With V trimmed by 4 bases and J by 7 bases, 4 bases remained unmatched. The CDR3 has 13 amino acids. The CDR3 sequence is CASSWGQGVGYTF. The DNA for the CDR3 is TGTGCCAGCAGTTGGGGACAGGGTGTTGGCTACACCTTC.

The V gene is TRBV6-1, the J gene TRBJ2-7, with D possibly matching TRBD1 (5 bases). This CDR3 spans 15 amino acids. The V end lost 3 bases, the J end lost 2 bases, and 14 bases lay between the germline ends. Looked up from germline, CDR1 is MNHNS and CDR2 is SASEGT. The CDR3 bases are TGTGCCAGCAGTGACATGCAGGGTAGGGCCTACGAGCAGTACTTC. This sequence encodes CASSDMQGRAYEQYF.

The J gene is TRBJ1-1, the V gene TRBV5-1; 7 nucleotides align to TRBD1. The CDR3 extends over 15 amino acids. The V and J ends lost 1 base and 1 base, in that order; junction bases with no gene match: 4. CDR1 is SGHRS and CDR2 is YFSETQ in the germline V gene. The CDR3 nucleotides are TGCGCCAGCAGCTTGCGATACAGGGGGAACACTGAAGCTTTCTTT. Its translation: CASSLRYRGNTEAFF.

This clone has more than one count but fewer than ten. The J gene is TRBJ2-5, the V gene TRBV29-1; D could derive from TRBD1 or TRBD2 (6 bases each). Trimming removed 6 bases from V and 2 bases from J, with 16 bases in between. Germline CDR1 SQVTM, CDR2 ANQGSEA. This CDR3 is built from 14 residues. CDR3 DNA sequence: TGCAGCGTCGGCCGAGGAGGGGGACAAGAGACCCAGTACTTC. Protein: CSVGRGGGQETQYF.

Here the CDR3 DNA reads TGCAGCGTCGATGGACTAGCGGGAGATCCTGGTGAGCAGTTCTTC. It codes for CSVDGLAGDPGEQFF. The chain combines TRBV29-1 with TRBJ2-1, with 13 bases that match TRBD2. CDR3 length equals 15 residues. Germline CDR1 SQVTM, CDR2 ANQGSEA. V lost 6 bases and J lost 9; bases outside the gene matches: 11.

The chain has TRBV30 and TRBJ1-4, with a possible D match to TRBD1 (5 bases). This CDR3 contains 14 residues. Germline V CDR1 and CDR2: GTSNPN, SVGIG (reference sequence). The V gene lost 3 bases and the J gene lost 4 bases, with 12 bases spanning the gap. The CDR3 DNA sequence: TGTGCCTGGAGCGGCGGGCAGGGTAATGAAAAACTGTTTTTT. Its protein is CAWSGGQGNEKLFF.

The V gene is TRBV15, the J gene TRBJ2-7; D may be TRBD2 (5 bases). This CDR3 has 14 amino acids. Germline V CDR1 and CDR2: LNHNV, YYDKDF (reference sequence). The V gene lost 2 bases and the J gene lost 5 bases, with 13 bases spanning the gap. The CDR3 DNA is TGTGCCACCAGCAGAAAAGACTATACGGACGAGCAGTACTTC. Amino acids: CATSRKDYTDEQYF.

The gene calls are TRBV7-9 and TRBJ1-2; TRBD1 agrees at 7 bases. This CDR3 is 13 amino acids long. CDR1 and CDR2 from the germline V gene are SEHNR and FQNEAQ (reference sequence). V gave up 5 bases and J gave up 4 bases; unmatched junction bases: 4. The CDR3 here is CASSPTGPYGYTF. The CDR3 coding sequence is TGTGCCAGCAGCCCGACAGGGCCCTATGGCTACACCTTC.

The CDR3 region has the DNA TGCGCCAGCACGCTTGACGGTGGCACTGAAGCTTTCTTT. It specifies CASTLDGGTEAFF. The gene calls are TRBV5-1 and TRBJ1-1, with D uncertain. Germline values: CDR1 SGHRS, CDR2 YFSETQ. With 6 bases removed from V and 4 bases from J, the gap between germline ends came to 13 bases. This CDR3 contains 13 residues.

In DNA, the CDR3 is TGTGCCAGCAGCTTAGCCTATTCCTACGAGCAGTACTTC. Protein: CASSLAYSYEQYF. The chain recombines TRBV7-2 with TRBJ2-7; D is undetermined. The CDR3 has 13 amino acids. V was shortened by 0 bases and J by 1 base, with 4 bases between the two germline ends. In germline, CDR1 is SGHTA, CDR2 FQGNSA.

CDR3 sequence reads: CASSEYRGGTDTQYF. The CDR3 nucleotides read TGTGCCAGCAGTGAATATCGCGGGGGCACAGATACGCAGTATTTT. The rearrangement uses TRBV25-1 and TRBJ2-3, with a possible D match to TRBD2 (6 bases). Germline-derived CDR1 and CDR2 are MGHDK and SYGVNS. The CDR3 consists of 15 residues. V lost 0 bases, J lost 1 base, and 8 bases lay in between.

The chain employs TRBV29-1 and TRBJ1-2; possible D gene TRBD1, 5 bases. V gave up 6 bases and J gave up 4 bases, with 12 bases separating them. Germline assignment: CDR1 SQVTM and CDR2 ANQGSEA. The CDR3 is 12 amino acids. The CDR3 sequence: CSVETAIYGYTF. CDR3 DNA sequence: TGCAGCGTAGAGACAGCCATCTATGGCTACACCTTC. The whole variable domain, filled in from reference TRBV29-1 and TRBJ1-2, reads SAVISQKPSRDICQRGTSLTIQCQVDSQVTMMFWYRQQPGQSLTLIATANQGSEATYESGFVIDKFPISRPNLTFSTLTVSNMSPEDSSIYLCSVETAIYGYTFGSGTRLTVV.

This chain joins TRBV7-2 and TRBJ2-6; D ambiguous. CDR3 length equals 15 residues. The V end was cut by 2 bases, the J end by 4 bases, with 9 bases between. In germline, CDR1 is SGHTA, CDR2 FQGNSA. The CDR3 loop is CASSLTAVGANVLTF. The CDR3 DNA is TGTGCCAGCAGCTTAACGGCGGTGGGGGCCAACGTCCTGACTTTC.

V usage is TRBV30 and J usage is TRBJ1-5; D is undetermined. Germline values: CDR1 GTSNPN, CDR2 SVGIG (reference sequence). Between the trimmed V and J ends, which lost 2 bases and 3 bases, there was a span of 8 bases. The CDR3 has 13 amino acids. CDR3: CAWSNSFNQPQHF. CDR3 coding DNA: TGTGCCTGGAGTAACAGTTTCAATCAGCCCCAGCATTTT.

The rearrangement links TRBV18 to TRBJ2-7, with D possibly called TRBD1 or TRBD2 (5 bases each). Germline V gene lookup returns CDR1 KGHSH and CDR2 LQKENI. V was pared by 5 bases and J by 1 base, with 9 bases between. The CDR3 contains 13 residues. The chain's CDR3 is CASSSGQSYEQYF. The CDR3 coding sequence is TGTGCCAGCTCAAGCGGACAATCCTACGAGCAGTACTTC.

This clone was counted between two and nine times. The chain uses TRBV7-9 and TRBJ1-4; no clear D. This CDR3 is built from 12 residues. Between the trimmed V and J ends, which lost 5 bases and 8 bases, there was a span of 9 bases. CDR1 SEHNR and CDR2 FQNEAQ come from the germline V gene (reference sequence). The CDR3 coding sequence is TGTGCCAGCAGCGAGCAAGAGGAAAAACTGTTTTTT. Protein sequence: CASSEQEEKLFF.

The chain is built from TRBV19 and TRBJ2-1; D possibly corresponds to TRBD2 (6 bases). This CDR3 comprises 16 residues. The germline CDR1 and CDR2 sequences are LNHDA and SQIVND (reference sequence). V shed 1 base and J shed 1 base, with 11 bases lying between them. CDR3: CASSIVVGGSYNEQFF. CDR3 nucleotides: TGTGCCAGTAGTATAGTGGTGGGAGGTTCCTACAATGAGCAGTTCTTC.

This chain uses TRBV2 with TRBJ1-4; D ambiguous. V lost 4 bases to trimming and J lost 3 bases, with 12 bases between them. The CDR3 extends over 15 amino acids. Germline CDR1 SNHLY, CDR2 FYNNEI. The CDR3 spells CASSGIGEANEKLFF. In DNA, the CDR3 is TGTGCCAGCAGTGGGATCGGGGAGGCTAATGAAAAACTGTTTTTT.

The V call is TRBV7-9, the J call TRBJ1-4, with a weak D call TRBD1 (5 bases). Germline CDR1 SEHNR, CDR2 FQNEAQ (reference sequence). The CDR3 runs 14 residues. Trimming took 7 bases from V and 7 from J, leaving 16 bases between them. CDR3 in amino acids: CASTRGGRGEKLFF. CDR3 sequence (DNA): TGTGCCAGCACCCGGGGGGGTCGGGGTGAAAAACTGTTTTTT.

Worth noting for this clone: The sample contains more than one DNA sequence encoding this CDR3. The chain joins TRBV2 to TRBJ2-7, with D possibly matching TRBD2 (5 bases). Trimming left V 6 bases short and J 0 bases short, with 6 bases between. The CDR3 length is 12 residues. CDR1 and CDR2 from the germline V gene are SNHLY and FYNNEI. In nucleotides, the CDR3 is TGTGCCAGCAGCGGGAACTCCTACGAGCAGTACTTC. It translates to CASSGNSYEQYF.

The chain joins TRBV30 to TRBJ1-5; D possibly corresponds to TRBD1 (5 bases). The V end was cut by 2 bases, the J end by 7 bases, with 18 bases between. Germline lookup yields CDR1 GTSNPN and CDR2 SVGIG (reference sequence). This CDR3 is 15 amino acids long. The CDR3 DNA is TGTGCCTGGAGTACCCCCGCCCAGGGTGGGCAGCCCCAGCATTTT. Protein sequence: CAWSTPAQGGQPQHF.

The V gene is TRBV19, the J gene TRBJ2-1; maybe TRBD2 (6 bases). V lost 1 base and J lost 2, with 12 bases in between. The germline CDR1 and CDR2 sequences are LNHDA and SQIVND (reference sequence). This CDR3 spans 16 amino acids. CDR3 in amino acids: CASSIGRAVAYNEQFF. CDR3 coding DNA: TGTGCCAGTAGTATAGGGAGGGCGGTGGCCTACAATGAGCAGTTCTTC.

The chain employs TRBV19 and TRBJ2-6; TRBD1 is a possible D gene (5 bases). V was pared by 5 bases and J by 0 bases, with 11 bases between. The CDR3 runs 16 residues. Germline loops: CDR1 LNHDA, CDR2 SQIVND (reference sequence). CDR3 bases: TGTGCCAGTAGTGGGGCAGGAATCTCTGGGGCCAACGTCCTGACTTTC. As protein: CASSGAGISGANVLTF.

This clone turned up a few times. The DNA of the CDR3 is TGCGCCAGCAGCTTCGAACGGAGGCGCTATGGCTACACCTTC. It codes for CASSFERRRYGYTF. This sequence joins TRBV5-1 and TRBJ1-2; D gene ambiguous. CDR1 SGHRS and CDR2 YFSETQ come from the germline V gene. Trimming took 2 bases from V and 4 from J, leaving 12 bases between them. The CDR3 covers 14 residues.

The chain's CDR3 is CASSEEGGAKNIQYF. Written as DNA, the CDR3 is TGTGCCAGCAGTGAGGAGGGCGGAGCCAAAAACATTCAGTACTTC. V gene TRBV25-1 combines with J gene TRBJ2-4; D is possibly TRBD2 (6 bases). The CDR3 length is 15 residues. The V gene lost 3 bases and the J gene lost 0 bases, with 9 bases spanning the gap. CDR1 is MGHDK, CDR2 SYGVNS, per germline.

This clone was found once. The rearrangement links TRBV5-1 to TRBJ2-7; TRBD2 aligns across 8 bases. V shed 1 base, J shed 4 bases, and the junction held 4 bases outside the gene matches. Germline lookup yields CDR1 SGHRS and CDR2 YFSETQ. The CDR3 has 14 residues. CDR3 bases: TGCGCCAGCAGCTTGAGCGGGAGTGAATACGAGCAGTACTTC. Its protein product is CASSLSGSEYEQYF. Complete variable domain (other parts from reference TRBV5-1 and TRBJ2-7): KAGVTQTPRYLIKTRGQQVTLSCSPISGHRSVSWYQQTPGQGLQFLFEYFSETQRNKGNFPGRFSGRQFSNSRSEMNVSTLELGDSALYLCASSLSGSEYEQYFGPGTRLTVT.

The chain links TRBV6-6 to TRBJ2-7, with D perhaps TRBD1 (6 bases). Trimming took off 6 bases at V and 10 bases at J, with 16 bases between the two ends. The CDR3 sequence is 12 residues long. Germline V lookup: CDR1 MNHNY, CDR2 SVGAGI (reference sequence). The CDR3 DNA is TGTGCCAGCAGCTCAGCGTCAGGGGACCAGTACTTC. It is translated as CASSSASGDQYF.

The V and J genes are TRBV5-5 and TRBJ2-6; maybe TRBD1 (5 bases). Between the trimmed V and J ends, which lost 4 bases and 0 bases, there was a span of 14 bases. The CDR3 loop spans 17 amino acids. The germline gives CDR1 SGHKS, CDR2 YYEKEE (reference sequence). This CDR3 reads CASSRQSLDSGANVLTF. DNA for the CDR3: TGTGCCAGCAGCCGACAGTCTCTCGACTCTGGGGCCAACGTCCTGACTTTC.

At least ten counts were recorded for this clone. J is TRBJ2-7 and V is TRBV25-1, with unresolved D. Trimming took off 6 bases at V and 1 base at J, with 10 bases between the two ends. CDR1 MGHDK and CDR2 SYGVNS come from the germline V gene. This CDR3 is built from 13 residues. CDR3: CASRPSGSYEQYF. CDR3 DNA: TGTGCCAGCAGGCCCTCAGGTTCCTACGAGCAGTACTTC.

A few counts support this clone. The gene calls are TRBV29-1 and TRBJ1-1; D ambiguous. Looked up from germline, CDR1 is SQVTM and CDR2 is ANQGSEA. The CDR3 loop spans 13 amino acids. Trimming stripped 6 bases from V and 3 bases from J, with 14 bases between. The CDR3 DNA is TGCAGCGTCGCGCGGCAGGAGGACACTGAAGCTTTCTTT. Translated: CSVARQEDTEAFF.

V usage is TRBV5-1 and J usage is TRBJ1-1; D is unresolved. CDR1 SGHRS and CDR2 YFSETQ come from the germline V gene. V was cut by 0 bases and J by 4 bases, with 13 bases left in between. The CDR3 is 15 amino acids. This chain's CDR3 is CASSLAAEAGTEAFF. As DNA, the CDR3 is TGCGCCAGCAGCTTGGCCGCGGAGGCAGGCACTGAAGCTTTCTTT.

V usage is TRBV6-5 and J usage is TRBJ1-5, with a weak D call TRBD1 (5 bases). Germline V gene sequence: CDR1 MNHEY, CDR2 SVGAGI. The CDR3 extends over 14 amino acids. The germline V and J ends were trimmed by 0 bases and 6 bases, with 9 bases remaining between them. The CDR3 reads CASSYSLGGQPQHF. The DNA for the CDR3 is TGTGCCAGCAGTTACTCTTTGGGGGGTCAGCCCCAGCATTTT.